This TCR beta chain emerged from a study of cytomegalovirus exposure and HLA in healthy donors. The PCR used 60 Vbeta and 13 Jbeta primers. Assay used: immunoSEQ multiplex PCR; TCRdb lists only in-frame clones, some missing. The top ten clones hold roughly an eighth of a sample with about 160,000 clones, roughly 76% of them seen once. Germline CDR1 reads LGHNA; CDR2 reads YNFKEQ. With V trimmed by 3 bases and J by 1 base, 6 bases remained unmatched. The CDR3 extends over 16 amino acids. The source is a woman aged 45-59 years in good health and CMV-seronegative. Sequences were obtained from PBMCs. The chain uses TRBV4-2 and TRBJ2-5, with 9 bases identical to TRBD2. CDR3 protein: CASSQRIAGVQETQYF. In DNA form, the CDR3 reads TGTGCCAGCAGCCAGAGAATAGCGGGGGTCCAAGAGACCCAGTACTTC.